Following are 22 T cell receptor beta chains from one sample sequenced in a study of response to subunit inactivated influenza vaccine. TCRdb passed the RT-PCR reads through MiXCR, listing each CDR3 protein once. Of some 600,000 distinct CDR3 sequences in the sample, approximately 14% were seen once. Material: PBMCs from blood, obtained 14 days before vaccination. The receptor set was obtained from a man aged 45-60 years who received an inactivated influenza vaccine.

This clonotype was detected only a few times. This chain joins TRBV19 and TRBJ1-5; TRBD1 might be the D (6 bases). The CDR3 contains 15 residues. Trimming shortened V by 2 bases and J by 0 bases, and 8 bases separated the two germline ends. Germline V gene lookup returns CDR1 LNHDA and CDR2 SQIVND (reference sequence). The CDR3, as DNA: TGTGCCAGTAGTATATGGACAGCTAGCAATCAGCCCCAGCATTTT. It specifies CASSIWTASNQPQHF.

There are a few counts of this clonotype. V gene TRBV12-3 or TRBV12-4 combines with J gene TRBJ2-2, with 11 bases fitting TRBD2. CDR3 length equals 15 residues. V dropped 6 bases and J dropped 1; count of bases not matched to a gene: 1. CDR3 sequence reads: CASRGLAGNTGELFF. The CDR3 DNA reads TGTGCCAGCAGAGGACTAGCGGGGAACACCGGGGAGCTGTTTTTT.

This clonotype was seen many times. The CDR3 loop reads CATSRVGGGIREQYF. For the CDR3, the DNA is TGTGCCACCAGCAGAGTAGGAGGGGGGATTCGCGAGCAGTACTTC. The J gene is TRBJ2-7, the V gene TRBV15; D may be TRBD1 or TRBD2 (6 bases each). Trimming cost V 1 base and J 6 bases, with 16 bases left between them. Germline V gives CDR1 LNHNV, CDR2 YYDKDF (reference sequence). The CDR3 consists of 15 residues.

The V and J genes are TRBV4-2 and TRBJ2-3; D possibly corresponds to TRBD2 (5 bases). The CDR3 covers 13 residues. In germline, CDR1 is LGHNA, CDR2 YNFKEQ. V gave up 0 bases and J gave up 9 bases, with 10 bases separating them. The DNA for the CDR3 is TGTGCCAGCAGCCAAGATTTTGGGGAGACGCAGTATTTT. Its protein product is CASSQDFGETQYF.

There are a few counts of this clonotype. The chain combines TRBV12-5 with TRBJ2-1, with 8 bases aligning to TRBD2. The junction had 4 bases not matched to a gene; V was cut back by 6 bases and J by 6 bases. Germline loops: CDR1 LGHNT, CDR2 FRNRAP. The CDR3 has 13 amino acids. The CDR3 loop reads CASGLAGSNEQFF. The CDR3, as DNA: TGTGCTAGTGGATTAGCGGGGTCCAATGAGCAGTTCTTC.

With regard to this clonotype: This may arise from a read error, as a much more abundant clone is one base away. The V call is TRBV9, the J call TRBJ2-3, with 12 nucleotides matching TRBD2. Germline V gene sequence: CDR1 SGDLS, CDR2 YYNGEE. Losses at the gene ends were 0 bases for V and 1 base for J; bases not matched to a gene: 0. The length of the CDR3 is 16 residues. CDR3 in DNA: TGTGCCAGCAGCGTAGGACTAGCGGGAGGCACAGATACGCAGTATTTT. Translated: CASSVGLAGGTDTQYF.

The rearrangement links TRBV7-6 to TRBJ2-7; a weak D match, TRBD1 (5 bases). V was clipped by 4 bases and J by 2 bases, with 9 bases between them. CDR1 and CDR2 from the germline V gene are SGHVS and FNYEAQ. This CDR3 spans 13 amino acids. This chain's CDR3 is CASSYDRTYEQYF. The CDR3 coding sequence is TGTGCCAGCAGCTATGACAGAACCTACGAGCAGTACTTC.

CDR3 residues: CASSLVDRSKANYGYTF. The CDR3 region has the DNA TGCGCCAGCAGCTTGGTTGACAGATCCAAAGCTAACTATGGCTACACCTTC. The rearrangement uses TRBV5-1 and TRBJ1-2; TRBD1 is a possible D gene (5 bases). Germline V gives CDR1 SGHRS, CDR2 YFSETQ. The length of the CDR3 is 17 residues. The ends were cut back, 0 bases at V and 0 bases at J, with 15 bases in the middle.

The chain links TRBV2 to TRBJ2-7; D gene uncertain. The CDR3 totals 11 residues. Germline V gene lookup returns CDR1 SNHLY and CDR2 FYNNEI. With 1 base removed from V and 5 bases from J, the gap between germline ends came to 3 bases. This CDR3 reads CASSEVDEQYF. CDR3 bases: TGTGCCAGCAGTGAAGTGGACGAGCAGTACTTC. The full variable domain, rest sourced from reference TRBV2 and TRBJ2-7, is EPEVTQTPSHQVTQMGQEVILRCVPISNHLYFYWYRQILGQKVEFLVSFYNNEISEKSEIFDDQFSVERPDGSNFTLKIRSTKLEDSAMYFCASSEVDEQYFGPGTRLTVT.

This clonotype was observed many times. V and J are TRBV6-2 or TRBV6-3 and TRBJ2-7; D unresolved. V was cut by 2 bases and J by 0 bases, with 2 bases left in between. The CDR3 spans 12 residues. The germline V gene encodes CDR1 MNHEY and CDR2 SVGEGT. The CDR3, as DNA: TGTGCCAGCAGTTACGACTCCTACGAGCAGTACTTC. The encoded protein is CASSYDSYEQYF.

This clonotype was observed a handful of times. CDR3: CASSSGLRAFF. CDR3 bases: TGTGCCAGCAGTTCCGGGCTCCGGGCTTTCTTT. This chain joins TRBV6-5 and TRBJ1-1; the D is unclear. The germline V gene has CDR1 MNHEY and CDR2 SVGAGI. This CDR3 has 11 residues. V was shortened by 4 bases and J by 11 bases, with 11 bases between the two germline ends.

This clonotype has only a few counts. The chain joins TRBV12-3 or TRBV12-4 to TRBJ2-2; possible D gene TRBD1, 6 bases. V was pared by 6 bases and J by 1 base, with 12 bases between. The CDR3 extends over 15 amino acids. CDR3 sequence (DNA): TGTGCCAGCAGACTACAGGGACGGAACACCGGGGAGCTGTTTTTT. Translating gives CASRLQGRNTGELFF.

The chain couples TRBV18 to TRBJ2-3; D is unresolved. Per the germline V gene, CDR1 is KGHSH and CDR2 is LQKENI. The CDR3 contains 13 residues. V lost 0 bases and J 4 bases, leaving 5 bases between the germline ends. The CDR3 reads CASSPPVSDTQYF. Written as DNA, the CDR3 is TGTGCCAGCTCACCACCGGTTTCAGATACGCAGTATTTT.

This clonotype was seen only a few times. The chain is built from TRBV15 and TRBJ2-7; TRBD1 aligns across 8 bases. Trimming took 3 bases from V and 3 from J; bases not matched to a gene: 7. The germline V gene encodes CDR1 LNHNV and CDR2 YYDKDF (reference sequence). This CDR3 has 15 residues. The CDR3 DNA reads TGTGCCACCAGCAGGGGTTCCGGGACAGGCTACGAGCAGTACTTC. It encodes CATSRGSGTGYEQYF.

The J gene is TRBJ2-2, the V gene TRBV4-2, with D unresolved. Trimming took 1 base from V and 0 from J, leaving 15 bases between them. This CDR3 spans 18 amino acids. Germline V gene sequence: CDR1 LGHNA, CDR2 YNFKEQ. This CDR3 reads CASSQVDLRTANTGELFF. The CDR3 nucleotides read TGTGCCAGCAGCCAAGTGGATCTAAGGACGGCGAACACCGGGGAGCTGTTTTTT.

This clonotype was seen a handful of times. The chain has TRBV4-3 and TRBJ2-2; 7 nucleotides align to TRBD1. V shed 4 bases and J 2 bases; nucleotides not matched to a gene: 10. From germline, CDR1 is LGHNA and CDR2 YSLEER. The CDR3 runs 17 residues. The CDR3 coding sequence is TGCGCCAGCAGCCGAGCCCCGGGACAGCCAAACACCGGGGAGCTGTTTTTT. Encoded protein: CASSRAPGQPNTGELFF.

Only a few counts were recorded for this clonotype. The rearrangement uses TRBV30 and TRBJ2-7; no clear D gene. Deletions cut 7 bases from V and 5 bases from J, with 3 bases between. The CDR3 consists of 8 residues. The V gene's germline CDR1 is GTSNPN and CDR2 SVGIG (reference sequence). The CDR3 loop is CAFDEQYF. DNA of the CDR3: TGTGCCTTCGACGAGCAGTACTTC.

This clonotype was seen a few times. The rearrangement uses TRBV7-8 and TRBJ2-4; 7 bases fit TRBD1. CDR3 length equals 16 residues. Trimming at V came to 4 bases and at J to 0 bases, leaving 6 bases not matched to a gene. Germline CDR1 and CDR2: SGHVS and FQNEAQ. The CDR3 loop reads CASSSGQSIAKNIQYF. The DNA for the CDR3 is TGTGCCAGCAGCTCGGGACAGTCGATAGCCAAAAACATTCAGTACTTC.

This clonotype was found many times. The V gene is TRBV20-1, the J gene TRBJ2-1; D uncertain. The ends were cut back, 4 bases at V and 6 bases at J, with 13 bases in the middle. In germline, CDR1 is DFQATT, CDR2 SNEGSKA (reference sequence). This CDR3 is built from 13 residues. Written as DNA, the CDR3 is TGCAGTGCTAAACAGTCTGGTCCCAATGAGCAGTTCTTC. Translation gives CSAKQSGPNEQFF.

This clonotype was picked up many times. V is TRBV11-2 and J is TRBJ2-1; D is possibly TRBD2 (6 bases). V lost 3 bases and J lost 6, with 15 bases in between. Germline loops: CDR1 SGHAT, CDR2 FQNNGV. CDR3 length: 15 amino acids. The CDR3 loop reads CASSFRAGPTNEQFF. Here the CDR3 DNA reads TGTGCCAGCAGCTTCAGGGCGGGACCTACCAATGAGCAGTTCTTC.

V is TRBV20-1 and J is TRBJ2-7; TRBD1 aligns across 9 bases. The CDR3 totals 15 residues. Germline CDR1 DFQATT, CDR2 SNEGSKA (reference sequence). Trimming removed 6 bases from V and 7 bases from J; junction bases left unmatched: 16. CDR3 in amino acids: CSAHTTGGNSREQYF. As DNA, the CDR3 is TGCAGTGCCCACACGACAGGGGGAAATTCGAGGGAGCAGTACTTC.

This clonotype occurred many times. CDR3 sequence (DNA): TGCAGCGTTGGCGGAATCGGACAGGTCGGAGGAGAGACCCAGTACTTC. Translation: CSVGGIGQVGGETQYF. This chain uses TRBV29-1 with TRBJ2-5; 7 bases fit TRBD1. CDR1 is SQVTM and CDR2 is ANQGSEA in the germline V gene. The trim removed 4 bases at V and 4 bases at J, leaving 15 bases unmatched. The CDR3 has 16 amino acids.